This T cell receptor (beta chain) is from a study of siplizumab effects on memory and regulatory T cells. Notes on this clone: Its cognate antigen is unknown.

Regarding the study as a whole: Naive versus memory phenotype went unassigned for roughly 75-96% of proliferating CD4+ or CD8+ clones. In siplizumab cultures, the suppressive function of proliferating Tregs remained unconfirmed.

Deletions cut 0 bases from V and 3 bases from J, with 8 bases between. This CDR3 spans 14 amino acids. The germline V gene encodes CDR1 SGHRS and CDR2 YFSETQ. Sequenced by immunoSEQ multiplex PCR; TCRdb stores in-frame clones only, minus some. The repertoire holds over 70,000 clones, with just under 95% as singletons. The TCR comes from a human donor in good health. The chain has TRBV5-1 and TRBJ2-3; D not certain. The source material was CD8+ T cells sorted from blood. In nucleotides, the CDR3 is TGCGCCAGCAGCTTGGATGGGCGGACAGATACGCAGTATTTT. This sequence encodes CASSLDGRTDTQYF.